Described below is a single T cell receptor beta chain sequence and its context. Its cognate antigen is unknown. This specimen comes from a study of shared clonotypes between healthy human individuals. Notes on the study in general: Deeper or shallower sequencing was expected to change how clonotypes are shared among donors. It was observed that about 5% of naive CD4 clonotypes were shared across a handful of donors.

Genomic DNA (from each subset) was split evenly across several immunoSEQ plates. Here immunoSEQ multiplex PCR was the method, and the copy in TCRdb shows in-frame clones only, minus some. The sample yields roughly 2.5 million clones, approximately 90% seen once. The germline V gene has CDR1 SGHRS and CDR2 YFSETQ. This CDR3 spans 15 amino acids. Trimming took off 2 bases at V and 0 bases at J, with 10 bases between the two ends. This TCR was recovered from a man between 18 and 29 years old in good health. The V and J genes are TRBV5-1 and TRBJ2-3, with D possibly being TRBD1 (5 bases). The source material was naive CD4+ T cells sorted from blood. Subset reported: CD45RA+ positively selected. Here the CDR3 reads CASSFDSLSTDTQYF. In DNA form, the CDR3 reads TGCGCCAGCAGCTTTGACAGCCTTAGCACAGATACGCAGTATTTT.